Below, 19 T cell receptor beta chains from the same sample are listed, as sequenced in a study of PD-1 blockade in classical Hodgkin lymphoma. This table comes from immunoSEQ multiplex PCR, and its TCRdb copy is limited to in-frame clones, with some not included. The sample contains about 39,000 clones, 77% of which appear only once. As for time point: cycle 4 day 1 (C4D1), after 5 to 7 weeks of nivolumab. Each patient experienced a relapse that followed autologous stem cell transplantation, and brentuximab vedotin exposure varied. The specimen comprised peripheral blood mononuclear cells (PBMCs), sampled before the fourth cycle of nivolumab. Receptors were obtained from a human donor with classical Hodgkin lymphoma.

The chain joins TRBV29-1 to TRBJ1-2, with D possibly being TRBD1 (6 bases). Germline loops: CDR1 SQVTM, CDR2 ANQGSEA. The CDR3 consists of 15 residues. Trimming stripped 0 bases from V and 4 bases from J, with 15 bases between. The CDR3 sequence is CSVEEWGHTIYGYTF. CDR3 sequence (DNA): TGCAGCGTTGAAGAATGGGGACATACGATCTATGGCTACACCTTC.

This clone has a handful of counts. This rearrangement joins TRBV23-1 to TRBJ1-5; 7 bases agree with TRBD1. TRBV23-1 has ORF status, its function being uncertain. The CDR3 has 14 residues. Trimming at V came to 3 bases and at J to 6 bases, leaving 5 bases not matched to a gene. CDR3 DNA sequence: TGCGCCAGCAGTCAGAGACAGGGTTTTCAGCCCCAGCATTTT. It translates to CASSQRQGFQPQHF.

The V gene is TRBV7-9, the J gene TRBJ1-1; no reliable D call. The CDR3 is 16 residues long. Per the germline V gene, CDR1 is SEHNR and CDR2 is FQNEAQ (reference sequence). V was cut by 1 base and J by 5 bases, with 17 bases left in between. The CDR3 sequence is CASSLDERPRETEAFF. For the CDR3, the DNA is TGTGCCAGCAGCTTAGATGAACGCCCGAGGGAAACTGAAGCTTTCTTT.

This clone was observed a handful of times. The V and J genes are TRBV4-2 and TRBJ1-5, with 8 bases aligning to TRBD1. Germline trimming cut 0 bases from V and 5 bases from J; bases unmatched to any gene: 3. The CDR3 sequence is 15 residues long. From germline, CDR1 is LGHNA and CDR2 YNFKEQ. The CDR3: CASSQETGEDQPQHF. The CDR3, as DNA: TGTGCCAGCAGCCAAGAGACAGGGGAGGATCAGCCCCAGCATTTT.

The chain links TRBV19 to TRBJ2-6; a weak D match, TRBD1 (6 bases). Germline CDR1 is LNHDA and CDR2 is SQIVND (reference sequence). Trimming stripped 5 bases from V and 3 bases from J, with 14 bases between. The CDR3 is 16 residues long. CDR3 loop: CASSYRVMDGANVLTF. CDR3 bases: TGTGCCAGTAGTTACAGGGTCATGGATGGGGCCAACGTCCTGACTTTC.

V gene TRBV27 combines with J gene TRBJ1-1, with D uncertain. The V end lost 4 bases, the J end lost 7 bases, and 13 bases lay between the germline ends. The CDR3 contains 13 residues. CDR1 and CDR2 (germline): MNHEY, SMNVEV (reference sequence). CDR3 region: CASSSAGLFEAFF. CDR3 in DNA: TGTGCCAGCAGTTCGGCAGGATTATTTGAAGCTTTCTTT.

V and J are TRBV7-9 and TRBJ2-2; 13 positions match TRBD2. Germline CDR1 and CDR2: SEHNR and FQNEAQ (reference sequence). CDR3 length equals 16 residues. V was pared by 4 bases and J by 3 bases, with 2 bases of the junction left unmatched. The CDR3 loop reads CASSSGLAGHTGELFF. The CDR3 coding sequence is TGTGCCAGCAGCTCGGGACTAGCGGGGCACACCGGGGAGCTGTTTTTT.

The chain has TRBV11-2 and TRBJ2-7, with 15 positions matching TRBD2. V gave up 5 bases and J gave up 5 bases; unmatched junction bases: 4. Germline V lookup: CDR1 SGHAT, CDR2 FQNNGV. The CDR3 has 15 amino acids. The DNA of the CDR3 is TGTGCCAGCAGCGCGGGACTAGCGGGGGGACACGAGCAGTACTTC. Its protein is CASSAGLAGGHEQYF.

This clone was counted a single time. V usage is TRBV10-3 and J usage is TRBJ1-6; 7 positions match TRBD1. The CDR3 runs to 14 residues. Germline values: CDR1 ENHRY, CDR2 SYGVKD. V shed 6 bases, J shed 7 bases, and the junction held 6 bases outside the gene matches. The CDR3 DNA sequence: TGTGCCATCAGGGGGACAGTGGAAAATTCACCCCTCCACTTT. Translating it yields CAIRGTVENSPLHF.

The gene calls are TRBV7-2 and TRBJ1-2; a weak D match, TRBD1 (5 bases). Germline assignment: CDR1 SGHTA and CDR2 FQGNSA. The CDR3 has 14 residues. The V and J ends lost 3 bases and 9 bases respectively, with 17 bases between them. The DNA of the CDR3 is TGTGCCAGCAGCTTGAGCGGGGCAGGGATTCGCTACACCTTC. It is translated as CASSLSGAGIRYTF.

J is TRBJ1-4 and V is TRBV5-4, with 7 bases fitting TRBD1. Germline trimming cut 0 bases from V and 4 bases from J; bases unmatched to any gene: 3. CDR3 length: 15 amino acids. The germline V gene encodes CDR1 SGHNT and CDR2 YYREEE (reference sequence). The CDR3 reads CASSLEGANNEKLFF. The CDR3 bases are TGTGCCAGCAGCTTGGAGGGGGCGAATAATGAAAAACTGTTTTTT. The whole variable domain, remainder taken from reference TRBV5-4 and TRBJ1-4, is ETGVTQSPTHLIKTRGQQVTLRCSSQSGHNTVSWYQQALGQGPQFIFQYYREEENGRGNFPPRFSGLQFPNYSSELNVNALELDDSALYLCASSLEGANNEKLFFGSGTQLSVL.

The chain couples TRBV12-5 to TRBJ2-1; D perhaps matches TRBD2 (6 bases). Germline CDR1 and CDR2: LGHNT and FRNRAP. The ends were cut back, 2 bases at V and 13 bases at J, with 9 bases in the middle. This CDR3 is 11 amino acids long. The CDR3 reads CASGLSGYQFF. The DNA for the CDR3 is TGTGCTAGTGGTTTGAGCGGGTATCAGTTCTTC. Drawing the rest from reference TRBV12-5 and TRBJ2-1, the complete variable domain is DARVTQTPRHKVTEMGQEVTMRCQPILGHNTVFWYRQTMMQGLELLAYFRNRAPLDDSGMPKDRFSAEMPDATLATLKIQPSEPRDSAVYFCASGLSGYQFFGPGTRLTVL.

The chain has TRBV9 and TRBJ2-5, with D perhaps matching TRBD2 (6 bases). The CDR3 length is 16 residues. Between the trimmed V and J ends, which lost 0 bases and 3 bases, there was a span of 15 bases. The germline V gene encodes CDR1 SGDLS and CDR2 YYNGEE. The CDR3 nucleotides are TGTGCCAGCAGCGTAGGACTAGGGCCTACCAAAGAGACCCAGTACTTC. Translation: CASSVGLGPTKETQYF.

The chain carries TRBV5-1 and TRBJ2-1; 12 bases line up with TRBD2. The CDR3 is 17 residues long. Trimming took 0 bases from V and 7 from J; bases not matched to a gene: 8. Germline-derived CDR1 and CDR2 are SGHRS and YFSETQ. The CDR3 is CASSLVPSGGAWNEQFF. CDR3 DNA sequence: TGCGCCAGCAGCTTGGTGCCTAGCGGGGGGGCCTGGAATGAGCAGTTCTTC.

The V and J genes are TRBV6-1 and TRBJ1-4; weak D call: TRBD1 (5 bases). Germline V gene sequence: CDR1 MNHNS, CDR2 SASEGT. CDR3 length: 13 residues. The V end was cut by 1 base, the J end by 17 bases, with 17 bases between. The CDR3 sequence: CASSEVGEGWGFF. CDR3 DNA sequence: TGTGCCAGCAGTGAAGTAGGGGAAGGCTGGGGTTTTTTT.

This rearrangement joins TRBV9 to TRBJ2-3, with D possibly TRBD1 on 5 matching bases. Germline V gene lookup returns CDR1 SGDLS and CDR2 YYNGEE. Deletions cut 4 bases from V and 1 base from J, with 13 bases between. This CDR3 spans 15 amino acids. CDR3 loop: CASSIKQGGTDTQYF. The CDR3 DNA sequence: TGTGCCAGCAGCATAAAGCAGGGCGGCACAGATACGCAGTATTTT.

The V call is TRBV5-8, the J call TRBJ2-4; 7 positions match TRBD1. Unmatched junction bases numbered 6, after V lost 2 bases and J lost 1 base. Germline values: CDR1 SGHTS, CDR2 YDEGEE. This CDR3 has 16 amino acids. This CDR3 is CASSFTGVEAKNIQYF. For the CDR3, the DNA is TGTGCCAGCAGCTTCACAGGGGTAGAGGCCAAAAACATTCAGTACTTC.

The rearrangement joins TRBV10-2 to TRBJ2-3, with 15 bases aligning to TRBD2. The V and J ends lost 2 bases and 0 bases, in that order; junction bases with no gene match: 9. This CDR3 comprises 20 residues. From germline, CDR1 is WSHSY and CDR2 SAAADI. The CDR3 region is CASSEPTAGLAGGSTDTQYF. CDR3 nucleotide sequence: TGCGCCAGCAGTGAGCCTACCGCCGGACTAGCGGGGGGGAGCACAGATACGCAGTATTTT.

The J gene is TRBJ2-5, the V gene TRBV30; D perhaps matches TRBD1 (5 bases). The CDR3 contains 11 residues. V was pared by 1 base and J by 5 bases, with 5 bases between. Looked up from germline, CDR1 is GTSNPN and CDR2 is SVGIG (reference sequence). The CDR3 bases are TGTGCCTGGAGTGCAGGGGAGACCCAGTACTTC. Protein sequence: CAWSAGETQYF.